The T cell receptor (beta chain) described here comes from a study of technical replicates of blood from several donors (dated by TCRdb to 2017 to 2019). The CDR3 runs 13 amino acids, cysteine and phenylalanine included. The CDR3 DNA has 39 bases and is translated from base 1. Trimming takes 6 bases from V and 3 bases from J, and the germline ends sit 12 bases apart. CDR1 and CDR2 are read off the germline V gene as MNHNS and SASEGT. Receptors were amplified or captured by the immunoSEQ multiplex PCR assay. In TCRdb, the immuneACCESS table is reduced to in-frame sequences with V and J assigned. These tables do not hold every clone; where another copy was compared, an unresolved V gene accounts for under half, and the others remain unexplained. Recorded for this sample are roughly 68,000 clones; around 84% of them occurred a single time. Over 4% of the sample is in the top ten clones. This clone was recorded once. Its specific antigen is unknown. It has no much larger one-base neighbor in the sample; base qualities were not kept.

The TCR was taken from a human donor in good health. Some clones in this sample may be carry-over from other donors' samples. The V and J segments used are TRBV6-1 and TRBJ2-7; TRBD2 is a possible D gene, resting on 6 matching bases. Source material: PBMCs. The CDR3 here reads CASRPGLYYEQYF. The DNA sequence is as follows: TGTGCCAGCAGGCCGGGACTTTACTACGAGCAGTACTTC.